Following are 27 T cell receptor beta chains from one sample sequenced in a study of T cells in women clearing cervical HPV infection listed by TCRdb under 2018. Libraries were constructed by the immunoSEQ multiplex PCR assay. The table was pulled from immuneACCESS by TCRdb, which kept in-frame rearrangements only. Such tables lose some clones; where checked, under half of the loss comes from unresolved V genes, and the rest has no known cause. The sample table on file contains 35,000 to 45,000 clones. Clones ranked in the top ten supply approximately 5.5% of the sample. The sequenced sample was blood buffy coat. The receptors derive from a woman between 18 and 75 years old with a cervical HPV16 infection that either progressed to CIN3+ or cleared (not recorded which).

As to this clone: The read terminates 3 residues ahead of where the CDR3 ends, so the germline J gene completes it. V usage is TRBV5-1 and J usage is TRBJ1-6; TRBD1 agrees at 9 bases. The CDR3 is made up of 15 amino acids. Looked up from germline, CDR1 is SGHRS and CDR2 is YFSETQ. V lost 4 bases to trimming and J lost 7 bases; unmatched junction nucleotides: 6. The CDR3 sequence: CASSTETGGNSPLHF. The part of the CDR3 DNA that was read is TGCGCCAGCAGCACCGAGACAGGGGGGAATTCACCC.

On this clone: The missing CDR3 end, 3 residues past where the read stops, is filled in from the germline J gene. V is TRBV5-4 and J is TRBJ2-7; TRBD1 agrees at 9 bases. The germline V gene encodes CDR1 SGHNT and CDR2 YYREEE (reference sequence). The junction had 12 bases not matched to a gene; V was cut back by 7 bases and J by 4 bases. The CDR3 contains 15 residues. The CDR3 sequence is CASAPQGTGRYEQYF. The sequenced part of the CDR3 DNA is TGTGCCAGCGCTCCCCAGGGGACAGGGAGATACGAG.

As to this clone: The read ends 3 residues shy of where the CDR3 ends; the end is completed using the germline J gene. The chain couples TRBV6-2 or TRBV6-3 to TRBJ2-7, with a possible D match to TRBD1 (6 bases). This CDR3 spans 12 amino acids. V lost 8 bases to trimming and J lost 2 bases, with 10 bases between them. From germline, CDR1 is MNHEY and CDR2 SVGEGT. CDR3 in amino acids: CASGWTAYEQYF. The covered CDR3 bases are TGTGCCAGCGGGTGGACAGCCTACGAG.

Notes on this clone: The CDR3 end lies 3 residues beyond the end of the read and is filled in from the germline J gene. This chain joins TRBV7-9 and TRBJ2-3; D might be TRBD2 (7 bases). There are 14 residues in the CDR3. Looked up from germline, CDR1 is SEHNR and CDR2 is FQNEAQ (reference sequence). CDR3 residues: CASSLGGRTWAQYF. CDR3 DNA (partial): TGTGCCAGCAGCTTGGGGGGGCGAACCTGGGCG.

Turning to this clone: The CDR3 extends 3 residues past the end of the read, so its final part is completed from the germline J gene. The genes are TRBV5-4 and TRBJ1-4; tentative D call: TRBD1 (5 bases). The CDR3 totals 13 residues. The germline V gene encodes CDR1 SGHNT and CDR2 YYREEE (reference sequence). The CDR3 bases that were read are TGTGCCAGCCGAAGGGGTTCGGGTTCACCA. This gives the protein CASRRGSGSP. The entire CDR3 protein reads CASRRGSGSPLFF.

CDR3 bases read: TGTGCCTGGAGTGTACGCGGCCTCGTTGGCACCGGGGAG. It yields the protein CAWSVRGLVGTGE. In full, the CDR3 is CAWSVRGLVGTGELFF. The chain uses TRBV30 and TRBJ2-2; D gene uncertain. The CDR3 end is not reached by the read, which stops 3 residues before it; the germline J gene fills it in. Germline loops: CDR1 GTSNPN, CDR2 SVGIG (reference sequence). V was pared by 0 bases and J by 4 bases, with 15 bases between. The CDR3 is made up of 16 amino acids.

Note on this clone: At one end, the junction sequence differs from germline, possibly due to a read error. The CDR3 end is not reached by the read, which stops 3 residues before it; the germline J gene fills it in. The rearrangement links TRBV28 to TRBJ1-1; D remains unclear. The CDR3 contains 11 residues. Looked up from germline, CDR1 is MDHEN and CDR2 is SYDVKM. The CDR3 bases that were read are TGTACCAGCAGGCGGGCGGATGAA. Translation gives CTSRRADE. The whole CDR3 sequence is CTSRRADEAFF.

The CDR3 loop reads CASSEGVAAYDYTF. The sequenced CDR3 bases are TGTGCCAGCAGTGAAGGAGTAGCAGCCTACGAC. The chain recombines TRBV6-1 with TRBJ1-2; D unresolved. The CDR3 goes on 3 residues after the read ends, and that part is filled in from the germline J gene. Germline V gene data show CDR1 as MNHNS and CDR2 as SASEGT. The CDR3 has 14 residues.

A remark on this clone: The sequenced fragment ends 3 residues before the CDR3 boundary, so the rest is inferred from the germline J gene. The V call is TRBV11-3, the J call TRBJ2-1, with TRBD2 identical over 7 bases. Germline V gene data show CDR1 as SGHNT and CDR2 as YENEEA. The CDR3 is 15 amino acids. After removal of 2 bases from V and 1 base from J, the junction contained 2 bases not matched to a gene. CDR3 DNA (partial): TGTGCCAGCAGCTTATTCGGGGGGTCCTACAATGAG. Amino acid sequence: CASSLFGGSYNE. The entire CDR3 reads CASSLFGGSYNEQFF.

As regards this clone: The CDR3 end falls 3 residues outside the read, so it is completed with the germline J gene. V gene TRBV14 combines with J gene TRBJ2-7; D unclear. From germline, CDR1 is SGHDN and CDR2 FVKESK. This CDR3 spans 13 amino acids. Trimming left V 4 bases short and J 2 bases short, with 9 bases between. CDR3 bases read: TGTGCCAGCAGCCGGGCCCGACCCTACGAG. Encoded protein: CASSRARPYE. The CDR3 in full is CASSRARPYEQYF.

A remark on this clone: Read sequence stops 3 residues before the CDR3 end, and the germline J gene provides the missing end. J is TRBJ2-1 and V is TRBV13; 11 bases map to TRBD2. The V gene end was trimmed by 4 bases and the J gene end by 7 bases; junction bases not matched to a gene: 3. Germline CDR1 PRHDT, CDR2 FYEKMQ (reference sequence). CDR3 length equals 14 residues. This CDR3 is CASSYTSGSNEQFF. Partial CDR3 DNA: TGTGCCAGCAGCTACACTAGCGGGAGTAATGAG.

Remarks on this clone: The read halts 3 residues ahead of the CDR3 end, with the missing end drawn from the germline J gene. J is TRBJ1-2 and V is TRBV6-1, with D hard to call. This CDR3 is 15 amino acids long. Germline V gene sequence: CDR1 MNHNS, CDR2 SASEGT. The part of the CDR3 DNA that was read is TGTGCCAGCAGTGAAGCGCCAGGTCCCACAGATACC. Amino acid sequence: CASSEAPGPTDT. The whole CDR3 is CASSEAPGPTDTYTF.

The DNA read from the CDR3 is TGTGCCAGCAGTGAACAGGGTTCAGATACG. It codes for CASSEQGSDT. The whole CDR3 sequence is CASSEQGSDTQYF. This sequence joins TRBV6-1 and TRBJ2-3; tentative D call: TRBD1 (5 bases). The read ends 3 residues shy of where the CDR3 ends; the end is completed using the germline J gene. Germline-derived CDR1 and CDR2 are MNHNS and SASEGT. Trimming shortened V by 2 bases and J by 4 bases, and 7 bases separated the two germline ends. There are 13 residues in the CDR3.

Details on this clone: Read sequence stops 3 residues before the CDR3 end, and the germline J gene provides the missing end. The chain couples TRBV30 to TRBJ2-2; D call uncertain. CDR1 is GTSNPN and CDR2 is SVGIG in the germline V gene (reference sequence). The CDR3 has 14 residues. CDR3 region: CAWREGFSNEKLFF. The sequenced CDR3 bases are TGTGCCTGGAGAGAAGGGTTTTCAAATGAAAAG. The whole variable domain, remainder taken from reference TRBV30 and TRBJ2-2, is SQTIHQWPATLVQPVGSPLSLECTVEGTSNPNLYWYRQAAGRGLQLLFYSVGIGQISSEVPQNLSASRPQDRQFILSSKKLLLSDSGFYLCAWREGFSNEKLFFGEGSRLTVL.

On this clone itself: With the read ending 3 residues before the CDR3 end, the germline J gene is used to fill in that end. V and J are TRBV7-3 and TRBJ2-1, with 9 bases aligning to TRBD2. V trimming: 5 bases; J trimming: 8 bases; junction bases outside the gene matches: 7. Per the germline V gene, CDR1 is SGHTA and CDR2 is FQGTGA. This CDR3 has 14 amino acids. CDR3 in amino acids: CASSPRTSEDEQFF. Partial CDR3 DNA: TGTGCCAGCAGCCCCCGGACTAGCGAGGATGAG. The full variable domain, its missing parts supplied by reference TRBV7-3 and TRBJ2-1, is GAGVSQTPSNKVTEKGKYVELRCDPISGHTALYWYRQSLGQGPEFLIYFQGTGAADDSGLPNDRFFAVRPEGSVSTLKIQRTERGDSAVYLCASSPRTSEDEQFFGPGTRLTVL.

As to this clone: The read halts 3 residues ahead of the CDR3 end, with the missing end drawn from the germline J gene. The rearrangement links TRBV7-6 to TRBJ2-3, with 15 bases matching TRBD2. V lost 4 bases, J lost 3 bases, and 2 bases stayed unmatched. CDR3 length: 16 residues. Germline V gives CDR1 SGHVS, CDR2 FNYEAQ. The DNA read from the CDR3 is TGTGCCAGCAGCTGGACTAGCGGGAGGGGGACAGATACG. Its protein is CASSWTSGRGTDT. The CDR3 reads in full as CASSWTSGRGTDTQYF.

As regards this clone: Read sequence stops 3 residues before the CDR3 end, and the germline J gene provides the missing end. This chain connects TRBV30 to TRBJ1-1; D ambiguous. Germline V gene data show CDR1 as GTSNPN and CDR2 as SVGIG (reference sequence). This CDR3 spans 14 amino acids. The CDR3 here is CAGQSGSWANVAFF. Partial CDR3 DNA: TGTGCCGGCCAATCAGGATCTTGGGCCAACGTA. The complete variable domain, with remaining parts taken from reference TRBV30 and TRBJ1-1, reads SQTIHQWPATLVQPVGSPLSLECTVEGTSNPNLYWYRQAAGRGLQLLFYSVGIGQISSEVPQNLSASRPQDRQFILSSKKLLLSDSGFYLCAGQSGSWANVAFFGQGTRLTVV.

Comments on this clone: The read finishes 3 residues shy of the CDR3 end, and the germline J gene is used to complete it. The V gene is TRBV5-6, the J gene TRBJ2-6; D remains ambiguous. The germline V and J ends were trimmed by 5 bases and 2 bases, with 8 bases remaining between them. Germline CDR1 SGHDT, CDR2 YYEEEE. CDR3 length: 14 residues. The CDR3 protein is CASSQLPGANVLTF. Incomplete CDR3 DNA: TGTGCCAGCAGTCAACTCCCTGGGGCCAACGTC.

Comment on this clone: The CDR3 extends 3 residues past the end of the read, so its final part is completed from the germline J gene. This rearrangement joins TRBV29-1 to TRBJ1-4; D gene ambiguous. V was trimmed by 2 bases and J by 6 bases, leaving 16 bases between them. The length of the CDR3 is 15 residues. The V gene's germline CDR1 is SQVTM and CDR2 ANQGSEA. Incomplete CDR3 DNA: TGCAGCGTTGAAAAGGTCGCCCCAGGAGATGAAAAA. It translates to CSVEKVAPGDEK. The whole CDR3 sequence is CSVEKVAPGDEKLFF.

Points on this clone: The sequence runs out 3 residues before the end of the CDR3; the remainder is reconstructed from the germline J gene. The V gene is TRBV30, the J gene TRBJ1-1; D gene unclear. Germline CDR1 GTSNPN, CDR2 SVGIG (reference sequence). Trimming pared 3 bases from V and 2 bases from J, leaving 7 bases between. This CDR3 contains 12 residues. Incomplete CDR3 DNA: TGTGCCTGGAGCAGGATAAACACTGAA. Amino acid sequence: CAWSRINTE. The full CDR3 protein reads CAWSRINTEAFF.

Notes on this clone: The CDR3 end is not reached by the read, which stops 3 residues before it; the germline J gene fills it in. The chain carries TRBV28 and TRBJ2-2; D unclear. The CDR3 covers 13 residues. Germline V lookup: CDR1 MDHEN, CDR2 SYDVKM. The V and J ends lost 6 bases and 7 bases respectively, with 12 bases between them. CDR3 bases read: TGTGCCAGCAGGTTCAGAGGCGGCGGGGAG. Its translation: CASRFRGGGE. The CDR3 as a whole reads CASRFRGGGELFF.

As regards this clone: The CDR3 end lies 3 residues beyond the end of the read and is filled in from the germline J gene. The rearrangement links TRBV5-1 to TRBJ1-4; no reliable D call. The CDR3 consists of 16 residues. V lost 0 bases, J lost 8 bases, and 17 bases lay in between. The germline gives CDR1 SGHRS, CDR2 YFSETQ. The CDR3: CASSLGSGVSGEKLFF. The sequenced part of the CDR3 DNA is TGCGCCAGCAGCTTGGGGAGCGGGGTCTCGGGGGAAAAA. Together with reference TRBV5-1 and TRBJ1-4, the CDR3 gives the full variable domain: KAGVTQTPRYLIKTRGQQVTLSCSPISGHRSVSWYQQTPGQGLQFLFEYFSETQRNKGNFPGRFSGRQFSNSRSEMNVSTLELGDSALYLCASSLGSGVSGEKLFFGSGTQLSVL.

Details on this clone: The read ends 3 residues shy of where the CDR3 ends; the end is completed using the germline J gene. This chain connects TRBV29-1 to TRBJ2-7; 9 bases align to TRBD2. Germline values: CDR1 SQVTM, CDR2 ANQGSEA. V trimming: 4 bases; J trimming: 5 bases; junction bases outside the gene matches: 18. This CDR3 is 17 amino acids long. CDR3 bases read: TGCAGCGTTGTCGGTGTTGCGGGAGGGGGTCAAGTCGACGAG. It yields the protein CSVVGVAGGGQVDE. The whole CDR3 protein is CSVVGVAGGGQVDEQYF.

The chain's CDR3 is CASSPAVGGNTIYF. The part of the CDR3 DNA that was read is TGTGCCAGCAGCCCGGCGGTCGGGGGAAACACC. The V and J genes are TRBV5-4 and TRBJ1-3, with D uncertain. The CDR3 is cut off 3 residues early in the read; its end comes from the germline J gene. The V end lost 4 bases, the J end lost 4 bases, and 12 bases lay between the germline ends. This CDR3 has 14 residues. Germline V gene sequence: CDR1 SGHNT, CDR2 YYREEE (reference sequence). The full variable domain, in which reference TRBV5-4 and TRBJ1-3 provide the parts outside the CDR3, is ETGVTQSPTHLIKTRGQQVTLRCSSQSGHNTVSWYQQALGQGPQFIFQYYREEENGRGNFPPRFSGLQFPNYSSELNVNALELDDSALYLCASSPAVGGNTIYFGEGSWLTVV.

Regarding this clone: Sequencing ends 3 residues short of the CDR3 end; the germline J gene provides the rest. The rearrangement uses TRBV28 and TRBJ1-5; 8 bases align to TRBD1. This CDR3 is built from 15 residues. CDR1 and CDR2 (germline): MDHEN, SYDVKM. Trimming removed 6 bases from V and 2 bases from J; junction bases left unmatched: 6. The DNA read from the CDR3 is TGTGCCAGCAGCTATGACAGGGGCGGCAATCAGCCC. Translating it yields CASSYDRGGNQP. The complete CDR3 reads CASSYDRGGNQPQHF. The variable domain in full, with the rest retrieved from reference TRBV28 and TRBJ1-5, is DVKVTQSSRYLVKRTGEKVFLECVQDMDHENMFWYRQDPGLGLRLIYFSYDVKMKEKGDIPEGYSVSREKKERFSLILESASTNQTSMYLCASSYDRGGNQPQHFGDGTRLSIL.

For this clone: One end of the junction fails to match germline, which may point to a read error. The CDR3 is cut off 3 residues early in the read; its end comes from the germline J gene. Other DNA sequences in this sample translate to the same CDR3. The V and J genes are TRBV30 and TRBJ1-3; 9 nucleotides agree with TRBD1. This CDR3 region has 17 residues. Germline lookup yields CDR1 GTSNPN and CDR2 SVGIG (reference sequence). CDR3 amino acids: CAWSAGTGPISGNTIYF. The sequenced part of the CDR3 DNA is TGTGCCTGGAGTGCCGGGACAGGGCCAATCTCTGGAAACACA.

For this clone: The read comes to an end 3 residues before the CDR3 does, leaving the germline J gene to fill in the end. V gene TRBV2 combines with J gene TRBJ2-2, with unresolved D. Germline V gene lookup returns CDR1 SNHLY and CDR2 FYNNEI. CDR3 length: 13 residues. Trimming left V 3 bases short and J 6 bases short, with 8 bases between. The part of the CDR3 DNA that was read is TGTGCCAGCAGTGAGTTAATTGCCGGGGAG. Translation gives CASSELIAGE. The CDR3 reads in full as CASSELIAGELFF.